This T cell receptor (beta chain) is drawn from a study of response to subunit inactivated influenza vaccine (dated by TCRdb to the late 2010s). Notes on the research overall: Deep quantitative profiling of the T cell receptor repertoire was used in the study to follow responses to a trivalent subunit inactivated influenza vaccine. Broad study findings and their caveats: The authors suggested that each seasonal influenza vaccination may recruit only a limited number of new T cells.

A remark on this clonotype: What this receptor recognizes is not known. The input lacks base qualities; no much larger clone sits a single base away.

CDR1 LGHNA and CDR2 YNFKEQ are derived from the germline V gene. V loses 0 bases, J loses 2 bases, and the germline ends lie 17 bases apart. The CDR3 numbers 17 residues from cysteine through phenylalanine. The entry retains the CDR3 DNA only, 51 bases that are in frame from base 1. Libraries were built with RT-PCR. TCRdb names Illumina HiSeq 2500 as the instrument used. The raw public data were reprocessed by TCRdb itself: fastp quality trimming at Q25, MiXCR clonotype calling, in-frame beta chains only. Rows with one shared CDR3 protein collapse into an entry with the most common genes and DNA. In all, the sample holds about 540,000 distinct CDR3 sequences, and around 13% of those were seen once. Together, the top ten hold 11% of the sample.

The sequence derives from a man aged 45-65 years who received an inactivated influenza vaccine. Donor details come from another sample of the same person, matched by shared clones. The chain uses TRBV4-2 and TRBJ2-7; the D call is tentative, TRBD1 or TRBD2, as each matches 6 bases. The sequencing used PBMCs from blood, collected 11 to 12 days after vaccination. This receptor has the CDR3 CASSQEGEGGTPYEQYF. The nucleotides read TGTGCCAGCAGCCAAGAGGGAGAGGGGGGAACACCCTACGAGCAGTACTTC.